This T cell receptor beta chain emerged from a study of T cells expressing NK-cell markers. Study-wide context: It was sorted CD3+CD56+NKG2C+, CD3+CD56+NKG2C- and CD3+CD56-NKG2C+ T cells that supplied the TCR beta repertoires.

With regard to this clonotype: Its antigen is as yet unknown.

Study-wide results and limits: Of the CD8+ T cells in a handful of donors, about 1.0-7.0% belonged to dominant NKG2C+ clonotypes.

A 5'RACE template switching approach incorporating UMIs was used to make TCR beta cDNA. TCRdb re-called the 5' RACE reads; every CDR3 protein appears as one record, without DNA. This table lists around 550,000 distinct CDR3 sequences. The CDR3 contains 12 residues. The sequenced sample consisted of blood T cells: a sorted CD56 or NKG2C T cell subset, CD4+ or CD8+ T cells, or bulk PBMC T cells (not recorded which). This rearrangement joins TRBV12-3 or TRBV12-4 to TRBJ2-3; the TCRdb call, TRBD1, lacks DNA for checking. The TCR comes from a man aged 18 to 29 in good health. CDR3 protein: CASSYGTALKYF.